Listed here are 12 T cell receptor beta chains from one sample, sequenced in a study of T cells in Graves' hyperthyroidism and ophthalmopathy. RNA transcripts provided the source from which TCR beta CDR3 regions were amplified. When the TCR CDR3 underwent first-round RT-PCR, the HTBI primer set was used. One entry per CDR3 protein, called by TCRdb with MiXCR from the multiplex PCR reads. The sample lists around 530,000 distinct CDR3 sequences; over 15% were seen once. Sequenced sample: blood. These receptors all stem from a woman younger than 30 with Graves' ophthalmopathy.

This clonotype was counted only a few times. The chain joins TRBV20-1 to TRBJ2-7; 10 nucleotides line up with TRBD2. Per germline, CDR1 DFQATT and CDR2 SNEGSKA (reference sequence). This CDR3 contains 13 residues. V trimming: 5 bases; J trimming: 2 bases; junction bases outside the gene matches: 3. The CDR3: CSALAGVPYEQYF. The CDR3 coding sequence is TGCAGTGCTCTAGCGGGAGTCCCCTACGAGCAGTACTTC.

Regarding this clonotype: A single base separates this from a much larger clone, so it may be a read error. The chain couples TRBV7-3 to TRBJ2-1, with TRBD2 matching 8 bases. The CDR3 totals 15 residues. CDR1 and CDR2 (germline): SGHTA, FQGTGA. V lost 5 bases and J lost 11; bases outside the gene matches: 14. The CDR3: CASSPGTSSMGKQFF. As DNA, the CDR3 is TGTGCCAGCAGCCCCGGGACTAGTTCCATGGGTAAGCAGTTCTTC.

This clonotype has only a few counts. J is TRBJ2-1 and V is TRBV27; 15 bases fit TRBD2. Looked up from germline, CDR1 is MNHEY and CDR2 is SMNVEV (reference sequence). Trimming cost V 1 base and J 9 bases; bases outside gene matches: 13. This CDR3 comprises 19 residues. CDR3 protein: CASSLWGTSGGKPQFEQFF. CDR3 coding DNA: TGTGCCAGCAGTTTATGGGGGACTAGCGGGGGGAAGCCCCAATTTGAGCAGTTCTTC.

This sequence joins TRBV24-1 and TRBJ1-6; tentative D call: TRBD1 (5 bases). This CDR3 has 15 residues. In germline, CDR1 is KGHDR, CDR2 SFDVKD. The V and J ends lost 7 bases and 10 bases respectively, with 19 bases between them. CDR3 loop: CATRGGEFLGSPLHF. The CDR3 region has the DNA TGTGCCACCAGAGGAGGGGAGTTTCTAGGGTCACCCCTCCACTTT.

This clonotype was seen many times. The rearrangement links TRBV19 to TRBJ2-7, with D unresolved. The CDR3 runs to 15 residues. Germline V gene data show CDR1 as LNHDA and CDR2 as SQIVND (reference sequence). The V and J ends lost 3 bases and 2 bases respectively, with 14 bases between them. The DNA for the CDR3 is TGTGCCAGTAGTATTACCGTCGGTAGCCCCTACGAGCAGTACTTC. It is translated as CASSITVGSPYEQYF.

This clonotype showed up many times. The chain carries TRBV6-1 and TRBJ1-1; TRBD1 aligns across 8 bases. V lost 4 bases, J lost 5 bases, and 9 bases stayed unmatched. This CDR3 is 15 amino acids long. CDR1 and CDR2 (germline): MNHNS, SASEGT. The DNA for the CDR3 is TGTGCCAGCAGTGGGAACTCAGGGGGCCGGACTGAAGCTTTCTTT. It yields the protein CASSGNSGGRTEAFF.

This clonotype was observed at least ten times. This chain links TRBV10-3 with TRBJ2-2, with 7 bases matching TRBD1. This CDR3 has 14 residues. Per the germline V gene, CDR1 is ENHRY and CDR2 is SYGVKD. Trimming removed 5 bases from V and 4 bases from J; junction bases left unmatched: 4. This CDR3 is CAISSGQTTGELFF. The CDR3 DNA sequence: TGTGCCATCAGTTCGGGACAGACCACCGGGGAGCTGTTTTTT.

This clonotype has only a few counts. V gene TRBV5-1 combines with J gene TRBJ2-3, with 9 nucleotides matching TRBD2. Trimming cost V 4 bases and J 0 bases; bases outside gene matches: 9. The CDR3 contains 17 residues. CDR1 is SGHRS, CDR2 YFSETQ, per germline. For the CDR3, the DNA is TGCGCCAGCAGCGACACGGCGGGAGGGCTGAGCACAGATACGCAGTATTTT. The encoded protein is CASSDTAGGLSTDTQYF.

This sequence joins TRBV7-2 and TRBJ2-7; unclear D gene. Trimming removed 3 bases at V and 1 base at J, with 13 bases between. Germline V gene lookup returns CDR1 SGHTA and CDR2 FQGNSA. This CDR3 has 15 amino acids. The CDR3 sequence: CASSFLAGRSYEQYF. The CDR3 nucleotides read TGTGCCAGCAGCTTTTTGGCAGGCAGATCCTACGAGCAGTACTTC.

This clonotype was seen more than once but under ten times. V and J are TRBV20-1 and TRBJ2-1, with TRBD2 matching over 8 bases. The CDR3 is 16 residues long. CDR1 is DFQATT, CDR2 SNEGSKA, per germline (reference sequence). V was pared by 2 bases and J by 7 bases, with 13 bases of the junction left unmatched. The CDR3 is CSARKVDGGAGNEQFF. CDR3 coding DNA: TGCAGTGCTAGAAAGGTGGACGGGGGGGCAGGGAATGAGCAGTTCTTC.

This clonotype was seen at least ten times. The chain has TRBV13 and TRBJ1-6, with D possibly TRBD1 on 5 matching bases. V was shortened by 5 bases and J by 11 bases, with 10 bases between the two germline ends. This CDR3 region has 12 residues. Germline V gene sequence: CDR1 PRHDT, CDR2 FYEKMQ (reference sequence). The CDR3 sequence: CASSRGIAPLHF. The CDR3 DNA reads as TGTGCCAGCAGCCGGGGCATAGCACCCCTCCACTTT.

The CDR3 coding sequence is TGTGCCAGTAGGCCTGCGGGCCTGAACACTGAAGCTTTCTTT. Its protein is CASRPAGLNTEAFF. This chain links TRBV19 with TRBJ1-1; the D is unclear. Trimming removed 6 bases at V and 0 bases at J, with 11 bases between. The germline CDR1 and CDR2 sequences are LNHDA and SQIVND (reference sequence). The CDR3 length is 14 residues.